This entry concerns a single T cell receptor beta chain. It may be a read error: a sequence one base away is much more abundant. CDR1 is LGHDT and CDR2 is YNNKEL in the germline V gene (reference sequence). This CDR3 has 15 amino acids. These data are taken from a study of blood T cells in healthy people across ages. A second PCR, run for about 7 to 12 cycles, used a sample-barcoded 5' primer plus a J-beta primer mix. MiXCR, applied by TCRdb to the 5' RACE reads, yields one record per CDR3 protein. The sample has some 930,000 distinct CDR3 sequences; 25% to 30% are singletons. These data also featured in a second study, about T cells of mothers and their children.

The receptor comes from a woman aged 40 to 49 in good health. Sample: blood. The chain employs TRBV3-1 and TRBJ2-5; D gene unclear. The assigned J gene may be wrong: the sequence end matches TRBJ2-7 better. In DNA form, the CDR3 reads TGTGCCAGCAGCCAAGCATATGGCGCGCCCTACGAGCAGTACTTC. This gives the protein CASSQAYGAPYEQYF.